This T cell receptor (beta chain) was recovered during a study of control samples from healthy donors and cancer patients. Clones were sequenced by immunoSEQ multiplex PCR, and TCRdb holds only the in-frame ones, with some missing. The data show around 100,000 clones, about 88% seen once. CDR3 length: 15 amino acids. Trimming left V 3 bases short and J 3 bases short, with 11 bases between. Germline CDR1 reads LNHDA; CDR2 reads SQIVND (reference sequence). Sequencing input: blood. The receptor's source is a woman aged 70-85 years in good health. This chain joins TRBV19 and TRBJ2-2, with D perhaps TRBD2 (6 bases). For the CDR3, the DNA is TGTGCCAGTAGTATGGAGGGGTTTCACACCGGGGAGCTGTTTTTT. This encodes CASSMEGFHTGELFF.